The 11 T cell receptor beta chains below all came from one sample that was sequenced in a study of blood T cell repertoires in COVID-19. TCRdb keeps only in-frame clones here, not all; method: immunoSEQ multiplex PCR. The sample shows 200,000 to 250,000 clones, 80% to 90% of them seen only once. Sequencing input: peripheral blood. All receptors come from a man in his fifties or sixties with COVID-19, enrolled during active disease.

CDR3 bases: TGTGCCAGCAGGAGCCAGGGGGCAAGTCAGCCCCAGCATTTT. Protein product: CASRSQGASQPQHF. This sequence joins TRBV6-5 and TRBJ1-5; 8 positions match TRBD1. Germline lookup yields CDR1 MNHEY and CDR2 SVGAGI. CDR3 length equals 14 residues. With 6 bases clipped from V and 6 bases from J, the junction kept 7 bases outside the gene matches.

Regarding this clone: Other DNA sequences in the sample encode the same CDR3. The chain has TRBV11-2 and TRBJ2-5; D is undetermined. In germline, CDR1 is SGHAT, CDR2 FQNNGV. CDR3 size: 14 residues. V lost 0 bases, J lost 1 base, and 6 bases lay in between. The CDR3 reads CASSLEQPQETQYF. Here the CDR3 DNA reads TGTGCCAGCAGCTTAGAACAACCCCAAGAGACCCAGTACTTC.

The chain is built from TRBV4-2 and TRBJ1-2, with D unresolved. Germline values: CDR1 LGHNA, CDR2 YNFKEQ. The V gene lost 1 base and the J gene lost 4 bases, with 16 bases spanning the gap. There are 16 residues in the CDR3. The CDR3 DNA reads as TGTGCCAGCAGCCAAGGTATAGCTTCCCCAAGCTATGGCTACACCTTC. Its protein product is CASSQGIASPSYGYTF.

This sequence joins TRBV2 and TRBJ1-2; tentatively, D is TRBD1 (6 bases). V shed 5 bases and J shed 3 bases, with 10 bases lying between them. CDR1 SNHLY and CDR2 FYNNEI come from the germline V gene. The CDR3 covers 13 residues. In nucleotides, the CDR3 is TGTGCCAGCAGTCCACAGGGTCACTATGGCTACACCTTC. Translation gives CASSPQGHYGYTF. Combining the CDR3 with reference TRBV2 and TRBJ1-2 gives the whole variable domain EPEVTQTPSHQVTQMGQEVILRCVPISNHLYFYWYRQILGQKVEFLVSFYNNEISEKSEIFDDQFSVERPDGSNFTLKIRSTKLEDSAMYFCASSPQGHYGYTFGSGTRLTVV.

This chain uses TRBV9 with TRBJ2-2, with no clear D. The CDR3 extends over 15 amino acids. V was trimmed by 0 bases and J by 0 bases, leaving 6 bases between them. Germline CDR1 is SGDLS and CDR2 is YYNGEE. CDR3 in amino acids: CASSVATANTGELFF. CDR3 bases: TGTGCCAGCAGCGTAGCAACAGCGAACACCGGGGAGCTGTTTTTT.

The chain joins TRBV19 to TRBJ1-1; TRBD1 matches 9 bases. Germline loops: CDR1 LNHDA, CDR2 SQIVND (reference sequence). With 7 bases clipped from V and 1 base from J, the junction kept 4 bases outside the gene matches. CDR3 length equals 14 residues. CDR3: CASIPGQGNTEAFF. CDR3 nucleotides: TGTGCCAGTATTCCGGGACAGGGGAACACTGAAGCTTTCTTT.

This chain connects TRBV6-5 to TRBJ2-7, with 9 bases fitting TRBD2. This CDR3 comprises 15 residues. In germline, CDR1 is MNHEY, CDR2 SVGAGI. V trimming: 3 bases; J trimming: 6 bases; junction bases outside the gene matches: 9. The CDR3 DNA is TGTGCCAGCAGTTATTCGCCGGGACTAGCTTCCGAGCAGTACTTC. It translates to CASSYSPGLASEQYF.

J is TRBJ2-3 and V is TRBV28, with 8 nucleotides matching TRBD2. Germline loops: CDR1 MDHEN, CDR2 SYDVKM. The CDR3 totals 14 residues. Losses at the gene ends were 4 bases for V and 6 bases for J; bases not matched to a gene: 6. In DNA form, the CDR3 reads TGTGCCAGCAGTTCCGGGAGGGCCTTTGATACGCAGTATTTT. The encoded protein is CASSSGRAFDTQYF.

In DNA form, the CDR3 reads TGTGCCAGCAGTTACTCGACACAGGGAGCGGGAAACACCATATATTTT. As protein: CASSYSTQGAGNTIYF. The chain carries TRBV6-5 and TRBJ1-3, with D possibly being TRBD1 (6 bases). This CDR3 has 16 residues. The V end was cut by 0 bases, the J end by 4 bases, with 13 bases between. Germline V lookup: CDR1 MNHEY, CDR2 SVGAGI.

V and J are TRBV5-4 and TRBJ2-7, with unresolved D. CDR1 is SGHNT and CDR2 is YYREEE in the germline V gene (reference sequence). The length of the CDR3 is 14 residues. Trimming cost V 5 bases and J 2 bases, with 14 bases left between them. CDR3 residues: CASSSELLTYEQYF. DNA of the CDR3: TGTGCCAGCAGTTCTGAACTTCTCACCTACGAGCAGTACTTC.

This rearrangement joins TRBV20-1 to TRBJ1-4, with D maybe TRBD1 (6 bases). V lost 3 bases to trimming and J lost 0 bases, with 14 bases between them. Looked up from germline, CDR1 is DFQATT and CDR2 is SNEGSKA (reference sequence). The CDR3 loop spans 16 amino acids. The CDR3 nucleotides read TGCAGTGCTAGTGGCGGGGGGGCTGCAACTAATGAAAAACTGTTTTTT. Translated, it gives CSASGGGAATNEKLFF.